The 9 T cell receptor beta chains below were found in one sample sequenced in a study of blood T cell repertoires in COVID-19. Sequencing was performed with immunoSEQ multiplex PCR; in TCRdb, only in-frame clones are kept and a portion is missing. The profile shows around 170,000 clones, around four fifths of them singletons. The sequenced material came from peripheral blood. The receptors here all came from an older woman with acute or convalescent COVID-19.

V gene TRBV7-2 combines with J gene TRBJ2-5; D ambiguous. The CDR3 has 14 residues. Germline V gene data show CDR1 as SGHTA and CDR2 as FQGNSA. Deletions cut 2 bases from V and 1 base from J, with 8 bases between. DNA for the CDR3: TGTGCCAGCAGCTTAACACTACTCCAAGAGACCCAGTACTTC. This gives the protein CASSLTLLQETQYF.

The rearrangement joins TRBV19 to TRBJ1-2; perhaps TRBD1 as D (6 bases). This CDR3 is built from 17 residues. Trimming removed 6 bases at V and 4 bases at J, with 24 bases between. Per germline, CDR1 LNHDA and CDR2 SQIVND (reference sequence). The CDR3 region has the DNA TGTGCCAGTAGCCCACCTTTCCGTCAGGGGCCCCGCTATGGCTACACCTTC. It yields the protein CASSPPFRQGPRYGYTF.

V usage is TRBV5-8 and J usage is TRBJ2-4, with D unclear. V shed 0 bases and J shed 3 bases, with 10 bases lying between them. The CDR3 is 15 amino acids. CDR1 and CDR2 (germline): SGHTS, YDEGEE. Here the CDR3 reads CASSLVPGLKNIQYF. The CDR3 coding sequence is TGTGCCAGCAGCTTGGTTCCAGGCCTCAAAAACATTCAGTACTTC.

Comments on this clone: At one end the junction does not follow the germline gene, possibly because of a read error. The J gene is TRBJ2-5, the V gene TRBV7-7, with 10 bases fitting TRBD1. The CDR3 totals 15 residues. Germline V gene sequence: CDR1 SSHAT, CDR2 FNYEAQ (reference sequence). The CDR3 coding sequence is TGTGCTAGCAGCTTAAGGGGGACAGGGGAAAAGACCCAGTACTTC. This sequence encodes CASSLRGTGEKTQYF. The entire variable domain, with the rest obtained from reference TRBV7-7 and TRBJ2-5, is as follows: GAGVSQSPRYKVTKRGQDVTLRCDPISSHATLYWYQQALGQGPEFLTYFNYEAQPDKSGLPSDRFSAERPEGSISTLTIQRTEQRDSAMYRCASSLRGTGEKTQYFGPGTRLLVL.

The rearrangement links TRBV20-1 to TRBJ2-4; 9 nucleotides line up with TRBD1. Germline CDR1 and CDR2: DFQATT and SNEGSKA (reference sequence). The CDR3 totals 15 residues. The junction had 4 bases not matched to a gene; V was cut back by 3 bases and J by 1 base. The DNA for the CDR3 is TGCAGTGCTAGTGACAGGGGGGTGGCCAAAAACATTCAGTACTTC. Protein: CSASDRGVAKNIQYF.

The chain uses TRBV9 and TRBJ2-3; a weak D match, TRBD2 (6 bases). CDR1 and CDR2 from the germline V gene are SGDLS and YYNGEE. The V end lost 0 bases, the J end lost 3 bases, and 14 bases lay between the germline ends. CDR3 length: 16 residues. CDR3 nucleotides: TGTGCCAGCAGCGTAGGGGCAGGGCGGGGAACAGATACGCAGTATTTT. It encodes CASSVGAGRGTDTQYF.

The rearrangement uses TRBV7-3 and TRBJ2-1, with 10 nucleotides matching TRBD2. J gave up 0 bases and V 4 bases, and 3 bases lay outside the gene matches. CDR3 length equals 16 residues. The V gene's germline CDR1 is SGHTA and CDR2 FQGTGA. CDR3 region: CASSSLAGGSYNEQFF. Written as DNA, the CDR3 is TGTGCCAGCAGCTCGTTAGCGGGGGGCTCCTACAATGAGCAGTTCTTC.

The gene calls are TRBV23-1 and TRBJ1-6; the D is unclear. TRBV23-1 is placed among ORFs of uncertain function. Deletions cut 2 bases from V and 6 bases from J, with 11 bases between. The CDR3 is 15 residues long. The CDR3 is CASSQQWQANSPLHF. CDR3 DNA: TGCGCCAGCAGTCAACAATGGCAGGCTAATTCACCCCTCCACTTT.

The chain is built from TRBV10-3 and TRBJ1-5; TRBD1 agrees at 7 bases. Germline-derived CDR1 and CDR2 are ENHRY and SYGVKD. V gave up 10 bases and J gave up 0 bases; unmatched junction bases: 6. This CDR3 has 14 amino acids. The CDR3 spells CATNRGDSNQPQHF. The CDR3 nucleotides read TGTGCCACTAACAGGGGCGATAGCAATCAGCCCCAGCATTTT.